This T cell receptor beta chain was obtained from a study of shared clonotypes between healthy human individuals. A CD45RA-negative memory subset and a CD45RA+ naive subset were separated from the CD4+ cells. Sequenced by immunoSEQ multiplex PCR; TCRdb stores in-frame clones only, minus some. The sample has about 190,000 clones; about 66% are singletons. In the case of this clone: As yet, its antigen is unknown.

Study observations and caveats: Across a few donors, naive CD4 shared 5% to 6%, naive CD8 more than 3%, memory CD4 2% to 2.5%, memory CD8 0.4% to 0.5%. Investigators collected only blood, and repertoires in tissues likely differ. Non-shared clonotypes had lower generation probabilities than clonotypes shared by all four sorted-subset donors.

CDR3 length equals 14 residues. The ends lost 3 bases at V and 5 bases at J; junction bases unmatched: 3. Germline V gene lookup returns CDR1 KGHSH and CDR2 LQKENI. This clonotype was obtained from a man aged 30 to 45 in good health. The chain couples TRBV18 to TRBJ1-4, with 7 bases matching TRBD1. Sequenced material: memory CD4+ T cells sorted from blood. The subset denotes: CD45RA-negative fraction. As DNA, the CDR3 is TGTGCCAGCTCACCGCGGACAGGAAATGAAAAACTGTTTTTT. Encoded protein: CASSPRTGNEKLFF.